The present T cell receptor beta chain was sequenced within a study of OX40 agonist ivuxolimab in advanced cancers. Background on the study: Ivuxolimab, which is an agonistic anti-OX40 (CD134) antibody, was administered to the patients. Regarding the study as a whole: CD8+ T cells (on average) carried more expanded clones than CD4+ T cells.

The assay was immunoSEQ multiplex PCR, and TCRdb's table has in-frame clones only and misses some. Of about 52,000 clones in the sample, approximately 92% were seen once. Concerning this clone: Its antigen remains unidentified.

Autoimmune disease history or systemic immunosuppression led to patient exclusion. Germline V gives CDR1 MGHRA, CDR2 YSYEKL. CDR3 size: 15 residues. The ends were cut back, 1 base at V and 5 bases at J, with 11 bases in the middle. This TCR was sampled from an adult with an advanced solid tumor such as melanoma, head and neck, liver or kidney cancer. Source: CD4+ or CD8+ T cells sorted from blood, taken in a trial of the OX40 agonist ivuxolimab. V usage is TRBV4-1 and J usage is TRBJ2-2; possibly TRBD2 for D (7 bases). The CDR3 sequence is CASSQVGGRTGELFF. CDR3 coding DNA: TGCGCCAGCAGCCAAGTCGGGGGGCGAACCGGGGAGCTGTTTTTT.